This entry is about one TCR beta chain. Amplification used 60 Vbeta primers and 13 Jbeta primers. The data were produced by immunoSEQ multiplex PCR, yet TCRdb's version contains in-frame clones alone and is incomplete. The sample lists roughly 120,000 clones, over 6.5% occurring once. CDR3 length equals 18 residues. V lost 6 bases and J lost 2; bases outside the gene matches: 15. Germline CDR1 and CDR2: KGHSH and LQKENI. The data belong to a study of cytomegalovirus exposure and HLA in healthy donors. Material for sequencing was PBMCs. This chain connects TRBV18 to TRBJ2-1; TRBD1 matches 8 bases. This TCR was recovered from a woman aged 40 to 55 in good health and CMV-seropositive. The CDR3 nucleotides are TGTGCCAGCTCGCCAGAACTCAGAGTGACAGGGGCCTACAATGAGCAGTTCTTC. Its protein product is CASSPELRVTGAYNEQFF. The variable domain in full, with the rest retrieved from reference TRBV18 and TRBJ2-1, is NAGVMQNPRHLVRRRGQEARLRCSPMKGHSHVYWYRQLPEEGLKFMVYLQKENIIDESGMPKERFSAEFPKEGPSILRIQQVVRGDSAAYFCASSPELRVTGAYNEQFFGPGTRLTVL.